The 13 T cell receptor beta chains below all came from one sample that was sequenced in a study of CD8+CD57+ T cells in acquired aplastic anemia. The template used for profiling TCR beta VDJ and CDR3 was genomic DNA. TCRdb redid the calling of the reads with MiXCR, one entry per CDR3 protein. Of roughly 500,000 distinct CDR3 sequences in the sample, less than 35% are singletons; the top ten hold around 0.82%. Sequencing was done on patients that had shown CD8+CD57+ cell expansion by flow cytometry. Source material: sorted CD4+, CD8+, or CD8+CD57+ T cells (not recorded which) from PBMCs. The receptors come from a human donor with aplastic anemia.

This clonotype has a handful of counts. The V call is TRBV6-1, the J call TRBJ1-5; no definite D call. V lost 2 bases and J 2 bases, leaving 7 bases between the germline ends. Germline CDR1 is MNHNS and CDR2 is SASEGT. CDR3 length: 14 amino acids. As DNA, the CDR3 is TGTGCCAGCAGTGAAATAACTGGCAATCAGCCCCAGCATTTT. Encoded protein: CASSEITGNQPQHF.

For this clonotype: Possible read error: a much larger clone is one base away. This rearrangement joins TRBV7-9 to TRBJ2-2; either TRBD1 or TRBD2 may supply D (5 bases each). The CDR3 runs 11 residues. Germline CDR1 reads SEHNR; CDR2 reads FQNEAQ (reference sequence). CDR3: CASRGTGELLF. The CDR3 bases are TGTGCCAGCAGGGGGACCGGGGAGCTGCTTTTT.

The V call is TRBV6-4, the J call TRBJ1-6; D possibly corresponds to TRBD1 (6 bases). The CDR3 sequence is 15 residues long. CDR1 and CDR2 (germline): MRHNA, SNTAGT. Trimming pared 5 bases from V and 5 bases from J, leaving 13 bases between. This CDR3 reads CASSPTGNDNSPLHF. In DNA form, the CDR3 reads TGTGCCAGCAGTCCCACAGGGAATGATAATTCACCCCTCCACTTT.

The V gene is TRBV29-1, the J gene TRBJ2-3; 7 bases fit TRBD1. This CDR3 is 11 amino acids long. The germline gives CDR1 SQVTM, CDR2 ANQGSEA. After removal of 4 bases from V and 5 bases from J, the junction contained 0 bases not matched to a gene. CDR3 in DNA: TGCAGCGTTGGGACAGGAGATACGCAGTATTTT. Residues: CSVGTGDTQYF.

This chain joins TRBV12-3 or TRBV12-4 and TRBJ2-3, with D unclear. V shed 6 bases and J shed 0 bases, with 4 bases lying between them. CDR3 length: 12 residues. The CDR3 reads CASRRSTDTQYF. Here the CDR3 DNA reads TGTGCCAGCAGGAGGAGCACAGATACGCAGTATTTT.

This clonotype was counted only a few times. This may come from a read error, since a much larger clone is one base off. This chain uses TRBV15 with TRBJ2-2; no definite D call. Trimming took 4 bases from V and 1 from J, leaving 4 bases between them. The CDR3 is 13 residues long. CDR1 and CDR2 from the germline V gene are LNHNV and YYDKDF (reference sequence). The CDR3 region has the DNA TGTGCCACCAGCACAGGGAACACCGGGGAGCTGTTTTTT. This encodes CATSTGNTGELFF.

The rearrangement links TRBV9 to TRBJ2-3; 9 positions match TRBD2. From germline, CDR1 is SGDLS and CDR2 YYNGEE. CDR3 size: 16 residues. Trimming cost V 0 bases and J 2 bases; bases outside gene matches: 4. The DNA for the CDR3 is TGTGCCAGCAGCGTAGTCCCTAGCGGGAACACAGATACGCAGTATTTT. This sequence encodes CASSVVPSGNTDTQYF.

This clonotype was counted only a few times. The V call is TRBV7-3, the J call TRBJ1-3; D perhaps matches TRBD1 (6 bases). Germline V gene data show CDR1 as SGHTA and CDR2 as FQGTGA. The V and J ends lost 5 bases and 0 bases respectively, with 11 bases between them. The CDR3 totals 15 residues. CDR3 protein: CASSTDRSSGNTIYF. The CDR3 nucleotides are TGTGCCAGCAGCACTGACAGGAGCTCTGGAAACACCATATATTTT.

V is TRBV20-1 and J is TRBJ2-3; D may be TRBD1 (6 bases). The tail of the sequence fits TRBJ1-5 better, so the J call may be wrong. From germline, CDR1 is DFQATT and CDR2 SNEGSKA (reference sequence). The CDR3 length is 16 residues. For the CDR3, the DNA is TGCAGTGCTAGAGATCCAAGAGGGGGGCCCCCAGATACGCAGCATTTT. Protein product: CSARDPRGGPPDTQHF.

This clonotype has a count of ten or more. This sequence joins TRBV24-1 and TRBJ2-1, with 14 bases identical to TRBD2. V lost 9 bases to trimming and J lost 9 bases; unmatched junction nucleotides: 6. There are 14 residues in the CDR3. Germline loops: CDR1 KGHDR, CDR2 SFDVKD. CDR3 nucleotides: TGTGCCACCGCCGGACTAGCGGGAGGAAGTGAGCAGTTCTTC. Amino acids: CATAGLAGGSEQFF.

The sample holds a few counts of this clonotype. The chain links TRBV19 to TRBJ1-1; the match to TRBD1 covers 8 bases. Trimming took 3 bases from V and 4 from J; bases not matched to a gene: 4. The CDR3 loop spans 14 amino acids. Germline loops: CDR1 LNHDA, CDR2 SQIVND (reference sequence). CDR3 sequence: CASSMKTGGTEAFF. CDR3 bases: TGTGCCAGTAGTATGAAAACAGGGGGCACTGAAGCTTTCTTT.

There are a few counts of this clonotype. This rearrangement joins TRBV19 to TRBJ2-1; 13 bases match TRBD2. The CDR3 has 16 amino acids. J lost 3 bases, V lost 4 bases, and 3 bases had no gene match. Looked up from germline, CDR1 is LNHDA and CDR2 is SQIVND (reference sequence). The CDR3 sequence: CASSTRTSGSYNEQFF. Written as DNA, the CDR3 is TGTGCCAGTAGTACCCGGACTAGCGGGAGCTACAATGAGCAGTTCTTC.

Remarks on this clonotype: A much larger clonotype is one base distant, so this may be a read error. The chain couples TRBV5-1 to TRBJ2-7, with D possibly being TRBD1 or TRBD2 (5 bases each). The V gene's germline CDR1 is SGHRS and CDR2 YFSETQ. This CDR3 is 14 amino acids long. CDR3 DNA: TGCGCCAGCAGCTTTGGGACCCAGGCCTACGAGCAGCACTTC. Encoded protein: CASSFGTQAYEQHF. Looking up the rest from reference TRBV5-1 and TRBJ2-7 gives the full variable domain: KAGVTQTPRYLIKTRGQQVTLSCSPISGHRSVSWYQQTPGQGLQFLFEYFSETQRNKGNFPGRFSGRQFSNSRSEMNVSTLELGDSALYLCASSFGTQAYEQHFGPGTRLTVT.